The present entry profiles one T cell receptor beta chain with its context. Its antigen remains unknown. These data are taken from a study of cytomegalovirus exposure and HLA in healthy donors. Findings and limits, study-wide: Several V segments, TRBV6-2 and TRBV6-3 among them, could not be told apart and were dropped. Follow-up analysis found HLA locus-dependent TCR association rates, highest for DRB1 and lowest for HLA-C.

Primers for the PCR totalled 60 Vbeta and 13 Jbeta. Authors' processing steps: Roughly 81 million unique TCR beta chains, 9 million to 12 million shared, were counted in a later analysis. The repertoire was sequenced with immunoSEQ multiplex PCR; TCRdb's copy has only in-frame clones and lacks some. The V and J calls and clone size are taken from that table; D and trimming were inferred from the DNA. This sample's table reports roughly 90,000 clones. Unrecorded immune exposure was likely among donors, who were nominally healthy when sampled. Germline CDR1 is KGHSH and CDR2 is LQKENI. V lost 5 bases and J lost 0, with 14 bases in between. This CDR3 is built from 15 residues.

Source material: PBMCs. The receptor comes from a man between 45 and 60 years old in good health and CMV-seropositive. The chain carries TRBV18 and TRBJ2-7; possible D gene TRBD1, 6 bases. CDR3 sequence reads: CASSRRQEASYEQYF. In nucleotides, the CDR3 is TGTGCCAGCTCAAGGAGACAGGAGGCCTCCTACGAGCAGTACTTC.